This TCR beta chain comes out of a study of blood T cell repertoires in COVID-19 (TCRdb year 2020). Notes on the research overall: Collaborator samples came from the United States, Italy and Spain and covered acute and convalescent phases of COVID-19. The prospective study material was composed of cDNA or gDNA derived from T cells, B-cell-depleted T cells, or PBMCs. Deeply sampled blood TCRbeta repertoires from subjects exposed to, actively infected with, or recovered from COVID-19 were included in the dataset. The repertoires were released in a freely available public database meant as a resource for research on the immune response to SARS-CoV-2. Samples came from the ongoing ImmuneRACE study (first 160 participants) plus 1,254 subjects from 6 global collaborators. Nearly every sample came with metadata listing a de-identified subject ID, COVID-19 status, age in years and sex. Where HLA class I and class II types were available, the types were taken from metadata supplied by the sample provider, not from assay-based typing. Overall study outcomes, separate from this receptor: How much clinical and demographic metadata was included differed by source and by participant, and the metadata was provided uncurated.

Concerning this clone itself: The clone's antigen remains unknown. No base qualities exist here, and no much larger clone lies one base off it.

The immunoSEQ Assay, a bias-controlled multiplex PCR, was used to amplify TCRbeta CDR3 regions from genomic DNA. The paper's data handling went like this. The number of nucleated cells in each sample was estimated by amplification of reference gene primers within the assay. To quantify the absolute abundance of each unique TCRbeta CDR3 rearrangement, sequence reads were collapsed and filtered. For each sample, productive Simpson clonality was calculated by taking the square root of Simpson's diversity index across productive rearrangements. TCRdb holds this immuneACCESS table with in-frame rearrangements only. Some clones are missing; in checked studies, unresolved V genes explain under half, and the rest has no known cause. For V, J and clone size, that table is used; D and trimming come from the DNA. The sample contains approximately 240,000 clones, over 75% of them found a single time. In total, the top ten clones hold 2% to 2.5% of the sample.

Samples from volunteer blood donors who had recovered from COVID-19 were contributed by a second Seattle source. Each collaborating institution followed its own protocols to collect whole blood in K2EDTA tubes. For TCRbeta analysis, collaborators shipped samples in one of three forms: frozen whole blood, isolated PBMCs, or DNA extracted from either of those sample types. The sequence came from a woman between 40 and 50 years old who had recovered from COVID-19. Material: peripheral blood.

The CDR3 amino acid sequence is: CASSPLRTVYGYTF. The sequenced DNA is TGTGCCAGCTCACCACTGAGGACAGTCTATGGCTACACCTTC. The chain was built from TRBV18 and TRBJ1-2; TRBD1 might be the D gene, on 6 matching bases. Trimming takes 1 base from V and 4 bases from J, and the germline ends sit 10 bases apart. Spanning cysteine to phenylalanine, the CDR3 consists of 14 amino acids. Only the CDR3 part of the read is kept: 42 bases, read in frame from the first base. Per the germline V gene, KGHSH is the CDR1 and LQKENI is the CDR2.